This TCR beta chain derives from a study of T cell repertoires in cytomegalovirus infection. Study context: Public TCR beta signatures were indicative of both CMV infection and a matching HLA type.

This clonotype has a handful of counts. Its cognate antigen is unknown. TCRdb passed the reads through MiXCR, listing each CDR3 protein once. Of 380,000 or so distinct CDR3 sequences in the sample, just under 35% were seen once. This TCR was sampled from a human donor in good health (CMV status not recorded). Some clones in this sample may be carry-over from other donors' samples. Sequences were derived from cultured PBMCs, sampled from culture after CMV antigen stimulation.

CDR3 coding DNA: TGTGCCAGCAGGCATGGCCGTAGCGAGTACTTAGATACGCAGTATTTT. This encodes CASRHGRSEYLDTQYF. The chain uses TRBV7-2 and TRBJ2-3; possibly TRBD2 for D (5 bases). The germline V gene has CDR1 SGHTA and CDR2 FQGNSA. The CDR3 has 16 residues. The ends were cut back, 6 bases at V and 5 bases at J, with 21 bases in the middle.